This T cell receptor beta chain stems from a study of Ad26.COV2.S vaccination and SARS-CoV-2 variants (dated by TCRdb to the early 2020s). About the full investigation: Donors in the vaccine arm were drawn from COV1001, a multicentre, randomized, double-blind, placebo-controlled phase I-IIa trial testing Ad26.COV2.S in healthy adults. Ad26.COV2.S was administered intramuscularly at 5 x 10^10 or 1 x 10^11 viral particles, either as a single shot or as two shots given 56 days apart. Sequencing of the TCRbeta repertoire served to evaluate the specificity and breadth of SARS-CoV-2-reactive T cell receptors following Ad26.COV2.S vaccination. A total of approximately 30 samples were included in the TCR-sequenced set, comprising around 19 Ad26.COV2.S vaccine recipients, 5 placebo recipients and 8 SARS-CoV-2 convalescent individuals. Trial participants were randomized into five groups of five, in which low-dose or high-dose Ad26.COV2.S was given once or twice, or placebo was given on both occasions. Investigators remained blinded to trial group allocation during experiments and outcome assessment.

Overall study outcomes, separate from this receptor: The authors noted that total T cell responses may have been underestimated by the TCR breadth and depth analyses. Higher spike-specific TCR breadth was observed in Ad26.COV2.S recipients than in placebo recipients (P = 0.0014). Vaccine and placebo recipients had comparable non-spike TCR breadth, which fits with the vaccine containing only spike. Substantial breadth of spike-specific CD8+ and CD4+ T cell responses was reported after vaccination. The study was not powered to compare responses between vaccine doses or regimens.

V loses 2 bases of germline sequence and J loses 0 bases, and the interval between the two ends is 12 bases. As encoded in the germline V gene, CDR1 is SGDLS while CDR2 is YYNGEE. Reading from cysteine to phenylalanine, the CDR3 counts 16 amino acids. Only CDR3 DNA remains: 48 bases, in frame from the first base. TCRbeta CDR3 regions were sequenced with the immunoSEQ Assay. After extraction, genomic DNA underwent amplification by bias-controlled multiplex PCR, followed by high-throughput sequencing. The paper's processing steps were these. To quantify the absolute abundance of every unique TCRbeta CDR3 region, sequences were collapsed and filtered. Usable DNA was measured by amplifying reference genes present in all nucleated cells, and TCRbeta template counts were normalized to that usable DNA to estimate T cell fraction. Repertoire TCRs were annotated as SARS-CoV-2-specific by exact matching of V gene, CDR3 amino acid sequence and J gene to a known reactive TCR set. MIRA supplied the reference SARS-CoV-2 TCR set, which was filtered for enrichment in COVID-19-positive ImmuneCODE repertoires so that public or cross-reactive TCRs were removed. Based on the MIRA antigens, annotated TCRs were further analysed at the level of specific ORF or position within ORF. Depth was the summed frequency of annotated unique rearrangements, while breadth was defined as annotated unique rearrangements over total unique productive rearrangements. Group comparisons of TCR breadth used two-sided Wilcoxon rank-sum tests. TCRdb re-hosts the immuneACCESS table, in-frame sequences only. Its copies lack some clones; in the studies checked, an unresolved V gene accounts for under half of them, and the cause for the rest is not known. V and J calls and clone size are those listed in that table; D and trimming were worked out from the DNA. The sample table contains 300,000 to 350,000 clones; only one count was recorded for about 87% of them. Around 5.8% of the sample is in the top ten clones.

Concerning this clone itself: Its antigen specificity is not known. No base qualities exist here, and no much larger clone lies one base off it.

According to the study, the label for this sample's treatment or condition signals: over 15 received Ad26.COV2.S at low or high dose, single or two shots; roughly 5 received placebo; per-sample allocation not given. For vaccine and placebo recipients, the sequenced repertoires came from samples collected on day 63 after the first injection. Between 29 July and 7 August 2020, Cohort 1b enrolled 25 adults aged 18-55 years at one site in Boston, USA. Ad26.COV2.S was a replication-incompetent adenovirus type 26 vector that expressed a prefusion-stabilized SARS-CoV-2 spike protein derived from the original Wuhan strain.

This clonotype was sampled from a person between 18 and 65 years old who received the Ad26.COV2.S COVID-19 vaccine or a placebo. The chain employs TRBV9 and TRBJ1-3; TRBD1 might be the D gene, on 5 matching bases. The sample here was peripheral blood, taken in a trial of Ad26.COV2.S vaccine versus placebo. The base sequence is TGTGCCAGCAGCGTGGACATCCTAATCTCTGGAAACACCATATATTTT. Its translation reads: CASSVDILISGNTIYF.